Sequencing of this T cell receptor beta chain was carried out in a study of graft-versus-host responses after intestinal transplantation. Study-wide context: In this cohort, recipients had multivisceral, liver-intestinal, or isolated intestinal transplants. Tacrolimus and steroids were given for two to four years to all recipients after anti-thymocyte globulin induction. Study-wide results and limits: GvH clones were found in recipient marrow; some appeared first in ileum or blood.

The germline CDR1 and CDR2 sequences are MDHEN and SYDVKM. The CDR3 sequence is 14 residues long. Trimming removed 4 bases from V and 8 bases from J; junction bases left unmatched: 10. Intraepithelial plus lamina propria lymphocytes were released by processing graft tissue. Method: immunoSEQ multiplex PCR; TCRdb's copy keeps in-frame clones and lacks some. The sample includes 50,000 to 75,000 clones, about nine tenths of them seen just once. Details on this clone: Its antigen is unknown.

The chain is built from TRBV28 and TRBJ2-7; 8 bases match TRBD2. The material sequenced was ileum tissue, taken 350 to 400 days after transplant. This TCR was recovered from a human patient who received an intestinal transplant, so some T cells may come from the graft donor. The CDR3 DNA follows: TGTGCCAGCAGTTCCTCAGCGGGGGTTTATCAGCAGTACTTC. Its protein product is CASSSSAGVYQQYF.